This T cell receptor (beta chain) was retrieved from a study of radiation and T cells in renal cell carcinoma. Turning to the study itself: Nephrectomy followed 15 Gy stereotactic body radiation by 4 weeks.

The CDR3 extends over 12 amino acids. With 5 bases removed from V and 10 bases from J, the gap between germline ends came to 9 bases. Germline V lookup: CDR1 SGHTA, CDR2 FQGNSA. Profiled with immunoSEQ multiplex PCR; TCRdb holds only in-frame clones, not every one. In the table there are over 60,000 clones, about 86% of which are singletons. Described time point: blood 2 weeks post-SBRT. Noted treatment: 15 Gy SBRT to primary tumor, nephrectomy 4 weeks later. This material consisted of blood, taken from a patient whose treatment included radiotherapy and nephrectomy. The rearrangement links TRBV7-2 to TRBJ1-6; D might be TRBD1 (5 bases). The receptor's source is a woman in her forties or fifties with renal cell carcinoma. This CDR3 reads CASSLGVSPLHF. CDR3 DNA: TGTGCCAGCAGCCTAGGGGTATCACCCCTCCACTTT.